The 4 T cell receptor beta chains below come from one sample, sequenced in a study of blood T cell repertoires in COVID-19. Method: immunoSEQ multiplex PCR; TCRdb's copy keeps in-frame clones and lacks some. The sample carries hundreds of thousands of clones, roughly 85% recorded once. The sample comprised peripheral blood. Receptors were obtained from a woman younger than 35 with acute or convalescent COVID-19.

As regards this clone: A much larger clone is a single base away; this may be a read error. J is TRBJ2-7 and V is TRBV11-1; possible D gene TRBD1, 6 bases. CDR1 and CDR2 (germline): SGHAT, FQDESV (reference sequence). The V and J ends lost 5 bases and 3 bases respectively, with 11 bases between them. The CDR3 covers 13 residues. The CDR3 spells CASSVQQGYEQYF. The CDR3 DNA sequence: TGTGCCAGCAGCGTCCAACAGGGCTACGAGCAGTACTTC.

This rearrangement joins TRBV7-2 to TRBJ2-7; D is possibly TRBD2 (7 bases). The CDR3 sequence is 15 residues long. V was clipped by 3 bases and J by 0 bases, with 12 bases between them. Per germline, CDR1 SGHTA and CDR2 FQGNSA. CDR3 loop: CASSLGGAISYEQYF. The CDR3 DNA reads TGTGCCAGCAGCTTGGGGGGGGCGATCTCCTACGAGCAGTACTTC.

V is TRBV19 and J is TRBJ1-6, with D possibly TRBD1 on 6 matching bases. This CDR3 is built from 14 residues. Germline values: CDR1 LNHDA, CDR2 SQIVND (reference sequence). The V end lost 3 bases, the J end lost 9 bases, and 12 bases lay between the germline ends. The CDR3, as DNA: TGTGCCAGTAGTATTTCGAGACAGGCTTCACCCCTCCACTTT. It yields the protein CASSISRQASPLHF. Full variable domain (remainder filled in from reference TRBV19 and TRBJ1-6): DGGITQSPKYLFRKEGQNVTLSCEQNLNHDAMYWYRQDPGQGLRLIYYSQIVNDFQKGDIAEGYSVSREKKESFPLTVTSAQKNPTAFYLCASSISRQASPLHFGNGTRLTVT.

The genes are TRBV30 and TRBJ1-2; the match to TRBD1 covers 8 bases. The V segment lost 0 bases and the J segment 4 bases; nucleotides outside the gene matches: 7. CDR3 length: 15 residues. Germline V gene lookup returns CDR1 GTSNPN and CDR2 SVGIG (reference sequence). In DNA form, the CDR3 reads TGTGCCTGGAGTGTACACAGGGGGGTGAGCTATGGCTACACCTTC. The encoded protein is CAWSVHRGVSYGYTF. The full variable domain, completed using reference TRBV30 and TRBJ1-2, is SQTIHQWPATLVQPVGSPLSLECTVEGTSNPNLYWYRQAAGRGLQLLFYSVGIGQISSEVPQNLSASRPQDRQFILSSKKLLLSDSGFYLCAWSVHRGVSYGYTFGSGTRLTVV.